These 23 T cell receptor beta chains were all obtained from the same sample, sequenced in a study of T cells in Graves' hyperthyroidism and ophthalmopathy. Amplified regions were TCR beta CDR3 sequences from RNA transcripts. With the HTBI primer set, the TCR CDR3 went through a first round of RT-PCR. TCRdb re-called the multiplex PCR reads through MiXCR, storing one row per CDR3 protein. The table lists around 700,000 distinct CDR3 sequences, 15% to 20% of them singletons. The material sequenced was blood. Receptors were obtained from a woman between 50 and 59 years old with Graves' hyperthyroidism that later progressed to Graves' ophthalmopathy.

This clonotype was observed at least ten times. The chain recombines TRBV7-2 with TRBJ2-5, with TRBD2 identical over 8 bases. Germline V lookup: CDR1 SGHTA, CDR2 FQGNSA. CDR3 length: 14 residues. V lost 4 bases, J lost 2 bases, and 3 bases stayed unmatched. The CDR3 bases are TGTGCCAGCAGCTACATAGCGGGGCAAGAGACCCAGTACTTC. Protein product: CASSYIAGQETQYF.

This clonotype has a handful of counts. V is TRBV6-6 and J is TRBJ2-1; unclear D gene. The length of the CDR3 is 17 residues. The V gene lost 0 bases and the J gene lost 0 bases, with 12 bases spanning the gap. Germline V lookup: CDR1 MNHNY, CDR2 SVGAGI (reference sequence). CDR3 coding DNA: TGTGCCAGCAGTTACTCGCCCCGGCTGAGCTCCTACAATGAGCAGTTCTTC. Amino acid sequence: CASSYSPRLSSYNEQFF.

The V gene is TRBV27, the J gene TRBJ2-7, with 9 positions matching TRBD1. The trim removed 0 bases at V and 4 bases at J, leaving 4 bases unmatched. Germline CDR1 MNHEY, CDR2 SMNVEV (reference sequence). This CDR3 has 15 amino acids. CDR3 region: CASSLSSDRGYEQYF. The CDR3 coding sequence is TGTGCCAGCAGTTTATCCTCAGACAGGGGGTACGAGCAGTACTTC.

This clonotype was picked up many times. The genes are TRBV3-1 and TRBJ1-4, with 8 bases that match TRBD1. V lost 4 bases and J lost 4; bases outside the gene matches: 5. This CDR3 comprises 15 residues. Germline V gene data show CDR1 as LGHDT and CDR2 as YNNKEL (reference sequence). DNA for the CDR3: TGTGCCAGCAGCCCCCGGACAGGGAGTAATGAAAAACTGTTTTTT. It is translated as CASSPRTGSNEKLFF. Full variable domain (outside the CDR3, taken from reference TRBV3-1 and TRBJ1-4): DTAVSQTPKYLVTQMGNDKSIKCEQNLGHDTMYWYKQDSKKFLKIMFSYNNKELIINETVPNRFSPKSPDKAHLNLHINSLELGDSAVYFCASSPRTGSNEKLFFGSGTQLSVL.

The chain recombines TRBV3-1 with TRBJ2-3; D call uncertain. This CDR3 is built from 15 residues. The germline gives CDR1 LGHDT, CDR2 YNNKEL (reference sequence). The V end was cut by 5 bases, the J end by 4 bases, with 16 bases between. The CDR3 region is CASSARRSGSDTQYF. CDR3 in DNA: TGTGCCAGCAGCGCAAGAAGAAGTGGGTCAGATACGCAGTATTTT.

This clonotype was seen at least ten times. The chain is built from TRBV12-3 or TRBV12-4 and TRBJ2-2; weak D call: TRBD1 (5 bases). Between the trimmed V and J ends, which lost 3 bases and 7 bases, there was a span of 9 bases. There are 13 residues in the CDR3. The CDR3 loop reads CASSLAGIGELFF. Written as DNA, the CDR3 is TGTGCCAGCAGTTTGGCAGGGATCGGGGAGCTGTTTTTT.

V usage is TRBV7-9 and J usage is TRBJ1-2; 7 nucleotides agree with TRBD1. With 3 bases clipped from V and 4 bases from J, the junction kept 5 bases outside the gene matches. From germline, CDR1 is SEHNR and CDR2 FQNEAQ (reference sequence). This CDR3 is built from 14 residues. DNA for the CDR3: TGTGCCAGCAGCTTTTCAACAGGGGCCTATGGCTACACCTTC. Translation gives CASSFSTGAYGYTF.

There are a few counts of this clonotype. The CDR3, as DNA: TGTGCCAGCAGCTCCGAACCTGTCCCGAACACTGAAGCTTTCTTT. It specifies CASSSEPVPNTEAFF. This rearrangement joins TRBV7-8 to TRBJ1-1, with D hard to call. Germline CDR1 reads SGHVS; CDR2 reads FQNEAQ. V lost 4 bases and J lost 1, with 13 bases in between. This CDR3 region has 15 residues.

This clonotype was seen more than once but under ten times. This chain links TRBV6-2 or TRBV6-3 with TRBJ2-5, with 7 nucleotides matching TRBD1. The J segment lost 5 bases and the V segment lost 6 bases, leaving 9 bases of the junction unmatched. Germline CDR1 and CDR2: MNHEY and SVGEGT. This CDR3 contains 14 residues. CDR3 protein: CASRRRDSVETQYF. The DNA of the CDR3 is TGTGCCAGCAGAAGACGGGACAGTGTGGAGACCCAGTACTTC.

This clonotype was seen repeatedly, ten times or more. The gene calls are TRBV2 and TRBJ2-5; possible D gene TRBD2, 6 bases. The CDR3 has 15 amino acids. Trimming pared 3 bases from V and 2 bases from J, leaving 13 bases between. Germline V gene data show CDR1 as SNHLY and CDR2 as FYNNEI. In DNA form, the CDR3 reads TGTGCCAGCAGTGATCCGGGCCTAGCGCAAGAGACCCAGTACTTC. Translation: CASSDPGLAQETQYF.

The CDR3 region is CASSKRARDTGELFF. The CDR3 region has the DNA TGTGCCAGTAGTAAGAGGGCTCGTGACACCGGGGAGCTGTTTTTT. V usage is TRBV19 and J usage is TRBJ2-2, with D perhaps TRBD2 (5 bases). The germline V gene encodes CDR1 LNHDA and CDR2 SQIVND (reference sequence). This CDR3 region has 15 residues. Between the trimmed V and J ends, which lost 4 bases and 3 bases, there was a span of 12 bases.

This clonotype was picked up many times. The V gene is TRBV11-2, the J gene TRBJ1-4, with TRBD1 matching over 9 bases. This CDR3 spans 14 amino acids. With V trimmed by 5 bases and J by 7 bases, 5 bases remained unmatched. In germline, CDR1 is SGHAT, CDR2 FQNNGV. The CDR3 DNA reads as TGTGCCAGCAGCCGGGACAGGGTGGGTGAAAAACTGTTTTTT. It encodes CASSRDRVGEKLFF.

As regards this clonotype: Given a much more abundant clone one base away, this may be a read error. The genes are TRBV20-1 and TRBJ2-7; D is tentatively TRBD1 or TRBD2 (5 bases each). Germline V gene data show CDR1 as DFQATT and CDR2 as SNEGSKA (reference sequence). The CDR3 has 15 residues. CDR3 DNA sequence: TGCAGTGCTAGAGATATAGGGACGGGCTCCTGCGAGCAGTACTTC. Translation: CSARDIGTGSCEQYF.

This chain's CDR3 is CSAPSGGGALYEQFF. DNA of the CDR3: TGCAGTGCCCCCTCGGGCGGGGGGGCCCTTTATGAGCAGTTCTTC. The chain has TRBV20-1 and TRBJ2-1; 9 positions agree with TRBD2. The CDR3 is 15 residues long. Unmatched junction bases numbered 14, after V lost 6 bases and J lost 8 bases. Germline CDR1 and CDR2: DFQATT and SNEGSKA (reference sequence).

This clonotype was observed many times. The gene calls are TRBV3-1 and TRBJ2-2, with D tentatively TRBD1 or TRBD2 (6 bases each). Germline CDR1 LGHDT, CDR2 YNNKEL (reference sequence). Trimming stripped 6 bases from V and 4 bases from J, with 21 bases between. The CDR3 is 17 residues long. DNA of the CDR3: TGTGCCAGCAGTCGGGGGCTTTCTATGGGACCCACCGGGGAGCTGTTTTTT. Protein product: CASSRGLSMGPTGELFF.

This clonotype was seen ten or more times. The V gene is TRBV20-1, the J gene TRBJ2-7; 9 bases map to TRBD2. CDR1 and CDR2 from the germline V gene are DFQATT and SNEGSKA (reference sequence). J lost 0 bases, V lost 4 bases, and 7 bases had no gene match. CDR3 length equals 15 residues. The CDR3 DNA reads TGCAGTGCTACCTCGGCAGCGGGGGGCTCCTACGAGCAGTACTTC. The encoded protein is CSATSAAGGSYEQYF.

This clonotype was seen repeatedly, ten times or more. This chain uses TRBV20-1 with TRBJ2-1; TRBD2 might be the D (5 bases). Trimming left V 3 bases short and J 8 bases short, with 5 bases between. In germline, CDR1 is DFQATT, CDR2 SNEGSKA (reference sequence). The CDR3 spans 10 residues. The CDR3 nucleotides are TGCAGTGCTAGGAGGGATGAGCAGTTCTTC. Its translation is CSARRDEQFF.

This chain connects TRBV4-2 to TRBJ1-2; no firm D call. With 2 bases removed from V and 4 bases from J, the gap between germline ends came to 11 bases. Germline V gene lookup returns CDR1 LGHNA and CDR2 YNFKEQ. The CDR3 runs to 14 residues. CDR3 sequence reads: CASSQLQRPYGYTF. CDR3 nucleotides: TGTGCCAGCAGCCAACTACAGCGTCCCTATGGCTACACCTTC.

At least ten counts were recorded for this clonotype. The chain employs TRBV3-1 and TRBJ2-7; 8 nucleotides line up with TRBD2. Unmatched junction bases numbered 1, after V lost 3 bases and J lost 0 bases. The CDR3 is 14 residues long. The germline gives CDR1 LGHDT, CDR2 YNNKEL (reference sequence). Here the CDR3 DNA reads TGTGCCAGCAGCCATAGCGGGATCTCCTACGAGCAGTACTTC. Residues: CASSHSGISYEQYF.

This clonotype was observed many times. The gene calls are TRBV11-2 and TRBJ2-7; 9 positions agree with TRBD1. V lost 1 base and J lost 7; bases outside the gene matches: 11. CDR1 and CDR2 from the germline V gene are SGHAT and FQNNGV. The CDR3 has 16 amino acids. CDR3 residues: CASSLVGTQGAREQYF. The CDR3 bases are TGTGCCAGCAGCTTAGTAGGGACACAGGGGGCGCGGGAGCAGTACTTC. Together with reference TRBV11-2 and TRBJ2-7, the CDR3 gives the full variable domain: EAGVAQSPRYKIIEKRQSVAFWCNPISGHATLYWYQQILGQGPKLLIQFQNNGVVDDSQLPKDRFSAERLKGVDSTLKIQPAKLEDSAVYLCASSLVGTQGAREQYFGPGTRLTVT.

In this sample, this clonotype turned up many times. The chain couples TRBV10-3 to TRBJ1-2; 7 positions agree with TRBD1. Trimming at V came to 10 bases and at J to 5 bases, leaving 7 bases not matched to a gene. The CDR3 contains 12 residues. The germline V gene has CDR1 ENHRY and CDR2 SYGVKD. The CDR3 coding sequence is TGTGCCAATAATGAACAGGGGTATGGCTACACCTTC. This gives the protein CANNEQGYGYTF.

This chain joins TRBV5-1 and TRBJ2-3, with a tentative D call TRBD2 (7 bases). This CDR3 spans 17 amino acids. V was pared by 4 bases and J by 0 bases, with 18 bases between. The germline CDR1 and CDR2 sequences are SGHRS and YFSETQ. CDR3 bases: TGCGCCAGCAGCCAAAAGAGGGGGGGCGCGAGCACAGATACGCAGTATTTT. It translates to CASSQKRGGASTDTQYF.

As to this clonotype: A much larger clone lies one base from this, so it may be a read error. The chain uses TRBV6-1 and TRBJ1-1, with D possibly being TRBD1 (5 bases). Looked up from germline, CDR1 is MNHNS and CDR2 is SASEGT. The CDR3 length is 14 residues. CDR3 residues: CASSAQGSDTGAFF. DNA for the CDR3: TGTGCCAGCAGCGCTCAGGGATCGGACACTGGAGCTTTCTTT.